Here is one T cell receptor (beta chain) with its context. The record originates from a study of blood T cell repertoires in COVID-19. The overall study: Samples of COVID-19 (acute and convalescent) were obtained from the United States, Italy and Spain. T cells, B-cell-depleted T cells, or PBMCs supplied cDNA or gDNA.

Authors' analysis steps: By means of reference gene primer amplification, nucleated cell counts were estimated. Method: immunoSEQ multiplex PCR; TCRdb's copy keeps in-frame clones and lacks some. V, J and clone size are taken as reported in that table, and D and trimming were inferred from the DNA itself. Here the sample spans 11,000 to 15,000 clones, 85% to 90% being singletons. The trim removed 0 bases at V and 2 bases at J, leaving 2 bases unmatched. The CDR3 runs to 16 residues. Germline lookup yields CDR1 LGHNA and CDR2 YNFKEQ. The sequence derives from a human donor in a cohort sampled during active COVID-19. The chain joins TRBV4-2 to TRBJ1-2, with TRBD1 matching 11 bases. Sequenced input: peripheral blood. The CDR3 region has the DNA TGTGCCAGCAGCCAAGAGGGACAGGGGGTGAACTATGGCTACACCTTC. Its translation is CASSQEGQGVNYGYTF.